This TCR beta chain was found in a study of early T cells in non-severe SARS-CoV-2 infection. Per germline, CDR1 MDHEN and CDR2 SYDVKM. The CDR3 has 16 amino acids. Germline trimming cut 1 base from V and 8 bases from J; bases unmatched to any gene: 9. TCRdb reanalysed the 5' RACE reads using MiXCR and keeps one entry per CDR3 protein. Of tens of thousands of distinct CDR3 sequences in the sample, about 4.6% were seen once. There are many counts of this clonotype. The sequence came from an adult who was a healthcare worker with PCR-confirmed SARS-CoV-2 infection or an uninfected control (not recorded which). The gene calls are TRBV28 and TRBJ2-3; TRBD2 aligns across 10 bases. The material sequenced was whole blood. In DNA, the CDR3 is TGTGCCAGCAGTTTATTAGCGGCTAGCGGGAGAGGTACGCAGTATTTT. It codes for CASSLLAASGRGTQYF.